What follows are 30 T cell receptor beta chains derived from one specimen sequenced in a study of T cell repertoires in cytomegalovirus infection. TCRdb fed the reads into MiXCR, producing one record per CDR3 protein. There are under 95,000 distinct CDR3 sequences in the sample; roughly 44% occur only once, and 85% to 95% lies in the top ten. No antigen is known for these receptors. Specimen: CD8+ T cells from cultured PBMCs, collected from culture after CMV antigen stimulation. Every receptor here comes from a human donor in good health (CMV status not recorded). Some clones in this sample may be carry-over from other donors' samples.

This clonotype was found a few times. The chain is built from TRBV27 and TRBJ1-6; D is uncertain. V dropped 0 bases and J dropped 7 bases, with 10 bases sitting between them. CDR1 and CDR2 from the germline V gene are MNHEY and SMNVEV (reference sequence). This CDR3 is 15 amino acids long. CDR3 sequence: CASSLSGGLNSPLHF. The CDR3 DNA follows: TGTGCCAGCAGTTTATCCGGAGGACTAAATTCACCCCTCCACTTT.

The chain links TRBV27 to TRBJ2-7; D is possibly TRBD1 (6 bases). Per germline, CDR1 MNHEY and CDR2 SMNVEV (reference sequence). Trimming stripped 3 bases from V and 6 bases from J, with 12 bases between. The CDR3 loop spans 13 amino acids. The chain's CDR3 is CASSFQQGREQYF. DNA of the CDR3: TGTGCCAGCAGTTTCCAACAGGGTCGCGAGCAGTACTTC.

The CDR3 here is CASSFRQGISGANVLTF. The DNA of the CDR3 is TGCGCCAGCAGCTTTAGACAGGGGATCTCTGGGGCCAACGTCCTGACTTTC. V gene TRBV5-1 combines with J gene TRBJ2-6, with 8 bases aligning to TRBD1. Germline V gives CDR1 SGHRS, CDR2 YFSETQ. J gave up 0 bases and V 2 bases, and 4 bases lay outside the gene matches. This CDR3 has 17 residues. The full variable domain, completed using reference TRBV5-1 and TRBJ2-6, is KAGVTQTPRYLIKTRGQQVTLSCSPISGHRSVSWYQQTPGQGLQFLFEYFSETQRNKGNFPGRFSGRQFSNSRSEMNVSTLELGDSALYLCASSFRQGISGANVLTFGAGSRLTVL.

This clonotype was found once. The rearrangement uses TRBV2 and TRBJ2-7; D perhaps matches TRBD2 (6 bases). The CDR3 has 15 amino acids. V lost 1 base and J lost 0, with 10 bases in between. In germline, CDR1 is SNHLY, CDR2 FYNNEI. DNA for the CDR3: TGTGCCAGCAGTGAAGGGCGGGGAAGCTCCTACGAGCAGTACTTC. Its translation: CASSEGRGSSYEQYF.

This clonotype was counted only a few times. J is TRBJ2-1 and V is TRBV27; 9 bases line up with TRBD2. The junction had 3 bases not matched to a gene; V was cut back by 7 bases and J by 5 bases. The CDR3 extends over 13 amino acids. CDR1 and CDR2 from the germline V gene are MNHEY and SMNVEV (reference sequence). The CDR3 loop reads CASTRTSDNEQFF. The CDR3 DNA reads as TGTGCCAGCACTCGGACTAGCGACAATGAGCAGTTCTTC.

The chain has TRBV9 and TRBJ2-7; TRBD1 aligns across 12 bases. Germline loops: CDR1 SGDLS, CDR2 YYNGEE. The CDR3 loop spans 15 amino acids. V was clipped by 3 bases and J by 6 bases; unmatched bases: 7. In DNA form, the CDR3 reads TGTGCCAGCAGCGAGAGGGACAGGGGGCTTGTCGAGCAGTACTTC. This encodes CASSERDRGLVEQYF.

This clonotype was recorded only once. This chain connects TRBV9 to TRBJ1-6; no clear D. Germline CDR1 and CDR2: SGDLS and YYNGEE. The CDR3 sequence is 15 residues long. Trimming removed 3 bases at V and 7 bases at J, with 14 bases between. The CDR3 loop reads CASSARLGYNSPLHF. The DNA for the CDR3 is TGTGCCAGCAGCGCCCGTTTGGGATACAATTCACCCCTCCACTTT.

This clonotype was observed a handful of times. The rearrangement joins TRBV19 to TRBJ1-1; TRBD1 is a possible D gene (5 bases). CDR1 is LNHDA, CDR2 SQIVND, per germline (reference sequence). This CDR3 comprises 13 residues. Trimming took 5 bases from V and 6 from J, leaving 13 bases between them. CDR3 protein: CASSSPGRAEAFF. The CDR3 DNA reads as TGTGCCAGTAGTTCCCCAGGGCGGGCTGAAGCTTTCTTT. The whole variable domain, filled in from reference TRBV19 and TRBJ1-1, reads DGGITQSPKYLFRKEGQNVTLSCEQNLNHDAMYWYRQDPGQGLRLIYYSQIVNDFQKGDIAEGYSVSREKKESFPLTVTSAQKNPTAFYLCASSSPGRAEAFFGQGTRLTVV.

This clonotype was counted at least ten times. J is TRBJ1-3 and V is TRBV7-6; D not resolved. The length of the CDR3 is 17 residues. V was cut by 2 bases and J by 4 bases, with 18 bases left in between. The germline V gene encodes CDR1 SGHVS and CDR2 FNYEAQ. CDR3 sequence reads: CASSLSQLPVSGNTIYF. Here the CDR3 DNA reads TGTGCCAGCAGCTTATCCCAATTGCCGGTTAGCGGAAACACCATATATTTT.

The rearrangement uses TRBV5-1 and TRBJ2-7; 8 bases align to TRBD2. The CDR3 extends over 14 amino acids. The V segment lost 4 bases and the J segment 2 bases; nucleotides outside the gene matches: 5. Germline V lookup: CDR1 SGHRS, CDR2 YFSETQ. For the CDR3, the DNA is TGCGCCAGCAGCCCGACCGGGGGGGCCTACGAGCAGTACTTC. Translation gives CASSPTGGAYEQYF.

The chain carries TRBV3-1 and TRBJ2-3; D perhaps matches TRBD2 (5 bases). This CDR3 region has 16 residues. V lost 0 bases and J 0 bases, leaving 10 bases between the germline ends. Looked up from germline, CDR1 is LGHDT and CDR2 is YNNKEL (reference sequence). The CDR3 sequence: CASSQDDKRSTDTQYF. As DNA, the CDR3 is TGTGCCAGCAGCCAAGATGATAAGCGGAGCACAGATACGCAGTATTTT.

The sample holds a few counts of this clonotype. The chain joins TRBV19 to TRBJ1-4; 9 bases are shared with TRBD1. Germline CDR1 and CDR2: LNHDA and SQIVND (reference sequence). With 5 bases clipped from V and 7 bases from J, the junction kept 17 bases outside the gene matches. There are 18 residues in the CDR3. CDR3 in amino acids: CASSALPLTGGSSEKLFF. Here the CDR3 DNA reads TGTGCCAGTAGTGCACTCCCCCTAACAGGGGGCTCGAGTGAAAAACTGTTTTTT.

V and J are TRBV3-1 and TRBJ2-5; D gene ambiguous. Germline CDR1 and CDR2: LGHDT and YNNKEL (reference sequence). V lost 2 bases, J lost 2 bases, and 12 bases lay in between. The CDR3 is made up of 15 amino acids. CDR3 loop: CASSQKRLGQETQYF. CDR3 coding DNA: TGTGCCAGCAGCCAAAAACGACTGGGACAAGAGACCCAGTACTTC.

This clonotype was seen a handful of times. V is TRBV12-3 or TRBV12-4 and J is TRBJ1-4, with D possibly matching TRBD1 (5 bases). Trimming shortened V by 1 base and J by 15 bases, and 9 bases separated the two germline ends. The CDR3 sequence is 11 residues long. The CDR3 protein is CASSLGDQMFF. CDR3 DNA: TGTGCCAGCAGTTTAGGGGACCAGATGTTTTTT.

The DNA for the CDR3 is TGTGCCAGCAGCGCGAGCGGGGGGGTCTACAATGAGCAGTTCTTC. This codes for CASSASGGVYNEQFF. The gene calls are TRBV5-4 and TRBJ2-1; 10 bases align to TRBD2. V trimming: 4 bases; J trimming: 3 bases; junction bases outside the gene matches: 4. This CDR3 has 15 residues. Germline V gene lookup returns CDR1 SGHNT and CDR2 YYREEE (reference sequence).

Only a few counts were recorded for this clonotype. The V gene is TRBV4-1, the J gene TRBJ2-1; 16 bases are shared with TRBD2. Trimming took 5 bases from V and 8 from J; bases not matched to a gene: 3. CDR3 length equals 15 residues. Germline assignment: CDR1 MGHRA and CDR2 YSYEKL. The CDR3 is CASSYGTSGRDEQFF. DNA of the CDR3: TGCGCCAGCAGCTACGGGACTAGCGGGAGGGATGAGCAGTTCTTC.

The V call is TRBV5-1, the J call TRBJ2-3; 13 bases line up with TRBD2. Losses at the gene ends were 5 bases for V and 0 bases for J; bases not matched to a gene: 6. The CDR3 totals 17 residues. Germline V gives CDR1 SGHRS, CDR2 YFSETQ. Here the CDR3 reads CASRPTSGRDSTDTQYF. CDR3 bases: TGCGCCAGCAGACCCACTAGCGGGAGGGATAGCACAGATACGCAGTATTTT.

The chain uses TRBV6-1 and TRBJ2-4; D gene unclear. V lost 8 bases, J lost 0 bases, and 23 bases lay in between. This CDR3 is 18 amino acids long. Germline-derived CDR1 and CDR2 are MNHNS and SASEGT. CDR3 sequence (DNA): TGTGCCAGCGACCCACACGGAAGCCAAACTTTAGCCAAAAACATTCAGTACTTC. It is translated as CASDPHGSQTLAKNIQYF.

The chain is built from TRBV27 and TRBJ2-5; 10 bases are shared with TRBD1. V lost 5 bases, J lost 4 bases, and 10 bases stayed unmatched. The germline V gene encodes CDR1 MNHEY and CDR2 SMNVEV (reference sequence). CDR3 length: 16 residues. CDR3 amino acids: CASSRQGAASRETQYF. The CDR3, as DNA: TGTGCCAGCAGTCGACAGGGGGCCGCGAGCAGAGAGACCCAGTACTTC.

This clonotype has a count of ten or more. The gene calls are TRBV7-3 and TRBJ2-1; D possibly corresponds to TRBD2 (5 bases). Germline CDR1 SGHTA, CDR2 FQGTGA. The CDR3 runs 16 residues. Trimming shortened V by 2 bases and J by 5 bases, and 16 bases separated the two germline ends. The CDR3 region has the DNA TGTGCCAGCAGCTTAGAGGGTGGACGAGCCAACAATGAGCAGTTCTTC. As protein: CASSLEGGRANNEQFF.

V usage is TRBV12-3 or TRBV12-4 and J usage is TRBJ2-7; D remains ambiguous. The V gene lost 4 bases and the J gene lost 3 bases, with 13 bases spanning the gap. The CDR3 extends over 14 amino acids. As DNA, the CDR3 is TGTGCCAGCAGTTCTGACACAGTCCTCTACGAGCAGTACTTC. It translates to CASSSDTVLYEQYF.

A few counts support this clonotype. The J gene is TRBJ2-1, the V gene TRBV7-8; 14 nucleotides line up with TRBD2. CDR1 and CDR2 (germline): SGHVS, FQNEAQ. V dropped 3 bases and J dropped 8; count of bases not matched to a gene: 3. The CDR3 loop spans 15 amino acids. CDR3 DNA: TGTGCCAGCAGCTTTCGACTAGCGGGAGGGGATGAGCAGTTCTTC. Its translation is CASSFRLAGGDEQFF.

The rearrangement joins TRBV11-2 to TRBJ1-2; D might be TRBD1 (5 bases). The CDR3 runs 14 residues. From germline, CDR1 is SGHAT and CDR2 FQNNGV. Trimming shortened V by 5 bases and J by 3 bases, and 13 bases separated the two germline ends. CDR3 region: CASSHGGADYGYTF. The CDR3 coding sequence is TGTGCCAGCAGCCACGGGGGAGCTGACTATGGCTACACCTTC.

The V gene is TRBV6-6, the J gene TRBJ1-5; 8 nucleotides align to TRBD1. This CDR3 is 14 amino acids long. Losses at the gene ends were 4 bases for V and 7 bases for J; bases not matched to a gene: 6. The germline V gene encodes CDR1 MNHNY and CDR2 SVGAGI (reference sequence). The CDR3 nucleotides are TGTGCCAGCAGTTTCGGACAGGGAAAACAGCCCCAGCATTTT. Translation gives CASSFGQGKQPQHF.

The rearrangement uses TRBV2 and TRBJ2-7; 10 bases are shared with TRBD1. CDR1 and CDR2 from the germline V gene are SNHLY and FYNNEI. There are 12 residues in the CDR3. Losses at the gene ends were 8 bases for V and 5 bases for J; bases not matched to a gene: 3. CDR3 sequence reads: CASRDRGDEQYF. The CDR3 nucleotides read TGTGCCAGCCGGGACAGGGGTGACGAGCAGTACTTC. Drawing the rest from reference TRBV2 and TRBJ2-7, the complete variable domain is EPEVTQTPSHQVTQMGQEVILRCVPISNHLYFYWYRQILGQKVEFLVSFYNNEISEKSEIFDDQFSVERPDGSNFTLKIRSTKLEDSAMYFCASRDRGDEQYFGPGTRLTVT.

This clonotype was observed a single time. The rearrangement uses TRBV7-3 and TRBJ2-3, with 9 bases that match TRBD1. J gave up 6 bases and V 2 bases, and 15 bases lay outside the gene matches. The CDR3 has 18 residues. In germline, CDR1 is SGHTA, CDR2 FQGTGA. CDR3 sequence reads: CASSLGDPGQGRTDTQYF. As DNA, the CDR3 is TGTGCCAGCAGCTTAGGGGACCCGGGACAGGGACGAACGGATACGCAGTATTTT.

The V call is TRBV28, the J call TRBJ2-1, with D maybe TRBD2 (6 bases). Germline loops: CDR1 MDHEN, CDR2 SYDVKM. This CDR3 comprises 17 residues. V was clipped by 6 bases and J by 2 bases, with 20 bases between them. The CDR3 sequence: CASSSPLARVPYNEQFF. The CDR3 bases are TGTGCCAGCAGCTCCCCGCTAGCGAGAGTCCCCTACAATGAGCAGTTCTTC.

V gene TRBV20-1 combines with J gene TRBJ1-1; D not certain. This CDR3 spans 15 amino acids. The germline V gene encodes CDR1 DFQATT and CDR2 SNEGSKA (reference sequence). V dropped 3 bases and J dropped 0 bases, with 14 bases sitting between them. For the CDR3, the DNA is TGCAGTGCTAGGATATTTGGGGAGATGAACACTGAAGCTTTCTTT. Its protein product is CSARIFGEMNTEAFF.

The V call is TRBV5-6, the J call TRBJ2-7; D possibly corresponds to TRBD2 (5 bases). Germline CDR1 is SGHDT and CDR2 is YYEEEE. V lost 4 bases to trimming and J lost 2 bases, with 16 bases between them. This CDR3 has 15 residues. The CDR3 here is CASSGTGNEAYEQYF. CDR3 DNA: TGTGCCAGCAGCGGAACCGGGAATGAGGCCTACGAGCAGTACTTC.

This chain uses TRBV7-4 with TRBJ2-1; 11 nucleotides line up with TRBD2. This CDR3 is 12 amino acids long. V lost 4 bases to trimming and J lost 15 bases; unmatched junction nucleotides: 5. The germline CDR1 and CDR2 sequences are SGHVT and SQSDAQ. The CDR3 coding sequence is TGTGCCAGCAGCTCACTAGCGGGAGTATTGTTCTTC. Encoded protein: CASSSLAGVLFF. Supplemented by reference TRBV7-4 and TRBJ2-1, the full variable domain reads GAGVSQSPRYKVAKRGRDVALRCDSISGHVTLYWYRQTLGQGSEVLTYSQSDAQRDKSGRPSGRFSAERPERSVSTLKIQRTEQGDSAVYLCASSSLAGVLFFGPGTRLTVL.